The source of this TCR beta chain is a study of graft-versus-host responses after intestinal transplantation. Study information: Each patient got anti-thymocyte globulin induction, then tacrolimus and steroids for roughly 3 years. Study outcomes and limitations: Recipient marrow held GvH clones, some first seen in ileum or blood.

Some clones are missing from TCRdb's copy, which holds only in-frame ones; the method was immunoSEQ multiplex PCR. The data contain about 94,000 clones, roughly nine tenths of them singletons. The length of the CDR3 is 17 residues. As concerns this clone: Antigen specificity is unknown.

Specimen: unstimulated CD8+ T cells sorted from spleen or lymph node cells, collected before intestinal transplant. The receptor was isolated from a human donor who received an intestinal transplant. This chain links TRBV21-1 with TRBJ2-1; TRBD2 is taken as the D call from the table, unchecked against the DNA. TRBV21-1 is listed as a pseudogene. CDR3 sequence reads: CASSKGERERGYNEQFF. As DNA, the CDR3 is TGTGCCAGCAGCAAAGGGGAGCGGGAACGGGGCTACAATGAGCAGTTCTTC.